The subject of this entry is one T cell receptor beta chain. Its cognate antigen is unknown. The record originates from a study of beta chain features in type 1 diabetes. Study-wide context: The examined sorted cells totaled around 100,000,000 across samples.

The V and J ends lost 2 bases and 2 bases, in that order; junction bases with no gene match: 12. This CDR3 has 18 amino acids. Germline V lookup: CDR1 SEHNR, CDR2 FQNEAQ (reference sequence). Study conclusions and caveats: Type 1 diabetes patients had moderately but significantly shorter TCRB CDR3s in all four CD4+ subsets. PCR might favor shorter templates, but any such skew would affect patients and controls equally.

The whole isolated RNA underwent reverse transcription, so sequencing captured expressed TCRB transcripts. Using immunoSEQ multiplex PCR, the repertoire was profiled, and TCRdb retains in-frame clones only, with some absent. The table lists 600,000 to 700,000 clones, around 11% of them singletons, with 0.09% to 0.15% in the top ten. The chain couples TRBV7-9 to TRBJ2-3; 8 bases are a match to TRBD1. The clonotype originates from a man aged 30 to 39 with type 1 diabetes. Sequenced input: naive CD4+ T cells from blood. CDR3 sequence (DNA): TGTGCCAGCAGCTTACCAGAATTAGGGACAGGAAACACAGATACGCAGTATTTT. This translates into CASSLPELGTGNTDTQYF. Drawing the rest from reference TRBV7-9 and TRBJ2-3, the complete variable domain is DTGVSQNPRHKITKRGQNVTFRCDPISEHNRLYWYRQTLGQGPEFLTYFQNEAQLEKSRLLSDRFSAERPKGSFSTLEIQRTEQGDSAMYLCASSLPELGTGNTDTQYFGPGTRLTVL.